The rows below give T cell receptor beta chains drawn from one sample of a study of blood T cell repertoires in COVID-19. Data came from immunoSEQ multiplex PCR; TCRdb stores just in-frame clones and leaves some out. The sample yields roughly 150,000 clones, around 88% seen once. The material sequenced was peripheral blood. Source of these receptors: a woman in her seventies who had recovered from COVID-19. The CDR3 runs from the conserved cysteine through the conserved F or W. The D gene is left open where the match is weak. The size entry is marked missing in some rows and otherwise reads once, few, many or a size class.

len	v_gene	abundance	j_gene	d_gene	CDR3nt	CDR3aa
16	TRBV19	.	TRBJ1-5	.	TGTGCCAGTAGTATACGGGGAATTGCTGGCGATCAGCCCCAGCATTTT	CASSIRGIAGDQPQHF
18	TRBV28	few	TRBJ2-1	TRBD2	TGTGCCAGCAGTTTTCCCTCAACTAGCGGCCTCTCCTACAATGAGCAGTTCTTC	CASSFPSTSGLSYNEQFF
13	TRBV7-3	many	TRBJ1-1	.	TGTGCCAGCAGCTTCTTGAGGGACACTGAAGCTTTCTTT	CASSFLRDTEAFF
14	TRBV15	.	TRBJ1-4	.	TGTGCCACCAGCAGTGGGGGGGCTAATGAAAAACTGTTTTTT	CATSSGGANEKLFF
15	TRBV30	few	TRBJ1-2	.	TGTGCCTGGAGTGGGGCCAGGGTTACCAACTATGGCTACACCTTC	CAWSGARVTNYGYTF
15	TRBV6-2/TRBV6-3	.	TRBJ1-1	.	TGTGCCAGCAGTTACTCTGCGACAGACTACACTGAAGCTTTCTTT	CASSYSATDYTEAFF
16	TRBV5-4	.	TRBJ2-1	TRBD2	TGTGCCAGCAGCCCCTCTAGCGGGAGGGAAAACAATGAGCAGTTCTTC	CASSPSSGRENNEQFF
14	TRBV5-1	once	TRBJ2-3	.	TGCGCCAGCCCAAGGGGGGGAGGGACAGATACGCAGTATTTT	CASPRGGGTDTQYF
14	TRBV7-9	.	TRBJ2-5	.	TGTGCCAGCAGCCACCGCTACTCCACGGAGACCCAGTACTTC	CASSHRYSTETQYF
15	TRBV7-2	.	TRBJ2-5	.	TGTGCCAGCAGCTTAGGACTAGACTTAGTCGGGACCCAGTACTTC	CASSLGLDLVGTQYF
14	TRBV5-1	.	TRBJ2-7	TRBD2	TGCGCCAGCAGCTCGACTAGCGGGGTACCCGAGCAGTACTTC	CASSSTSGVPEQYF
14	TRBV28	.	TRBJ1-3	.	TGTGCCAGCAGTCAGGGGTTCCCTGGAAACACCATATATTTT	CASSQGFPGNTIYF
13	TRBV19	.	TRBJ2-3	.	TGTGCCAGTAGAGGGACTAGCACAGATACGCAGTATTTT	CASRGTSTDTQYF
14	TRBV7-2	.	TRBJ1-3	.	TGTGCCAGCAGCCAAGGGAGCTCTGGAAACACCATATATTTT	CASSQGSSGNTIYF
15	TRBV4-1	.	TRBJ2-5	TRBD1	TGCGCCAGCAGCCAACCCGGGACAGGGGAAGAGACCCAGTACTTC	CASSQPGTGEETQYF
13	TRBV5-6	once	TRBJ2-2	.	TGTGCCAGCAGCTGGCCGGGGTCCGGGGAGCTGTTTTTT	CASSWPGSGELFF
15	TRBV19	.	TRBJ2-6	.	TGTGCCAGTAGTATTTCCCCTCCCGGGGCCAACGTCCTGACTTTC	CASSISPPGANVLTF
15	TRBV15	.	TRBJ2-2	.	TGTGCCACCAGCAGAGTATCCCCGAGCACCGGGGAGCTGTTTTTT	CATSRVSPSTGELFF
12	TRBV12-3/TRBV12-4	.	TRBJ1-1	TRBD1	TGTGCCACCCTGCTGGGACAGAGGAGGGCTTTCTTT	CATLLGQRRAFF
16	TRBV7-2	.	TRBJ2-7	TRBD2	TGTGCCAGCAGCTTAGGAGTAGCGGGAGGGAGGTACGAGCAGTACTTC	CASSLGVAGGRYEQYF
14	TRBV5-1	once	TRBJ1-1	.	TGCGCCAGCAGCTTGGCCGGGGGGCTCACTGAAGCTTTCTTT	CASSLAGGLTEAFF
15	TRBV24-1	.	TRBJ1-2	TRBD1	TGTGCCACCAGTGATCCTGGACAGGGTGTCGGTGGCTACACCTTC	CATSDPGQGVGGYTF
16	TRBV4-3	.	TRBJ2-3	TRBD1	TGCGCCAGCAGCCAGGAGGACAGGGGGCGCGGAGATACGCAGTATTTT	CASSQEDRGRGDTQYF
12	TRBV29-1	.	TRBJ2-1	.	TGCAGCGGGGGCGGTACATACAATGAGCAGTTCTTC	CSGGGTYNEQFF
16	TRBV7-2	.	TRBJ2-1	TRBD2	TGTGCCAGCAGCTTAGAGGCGGGAGGCACTGGGGGTGAGCAGTTCTTC	CASSLEAGGTGGEQFF
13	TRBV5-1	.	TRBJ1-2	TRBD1	TGCGCCGGGCGGAAGGGACAGGGCTATGGCTACACCTTC	CAGRKGQGYGYTF
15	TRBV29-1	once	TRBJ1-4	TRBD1	TGCAGCGCCCTACTACCCCAGGGGGCTGCTGAAAAACTGTTTTTT	CSALLPQGAAEKLFF